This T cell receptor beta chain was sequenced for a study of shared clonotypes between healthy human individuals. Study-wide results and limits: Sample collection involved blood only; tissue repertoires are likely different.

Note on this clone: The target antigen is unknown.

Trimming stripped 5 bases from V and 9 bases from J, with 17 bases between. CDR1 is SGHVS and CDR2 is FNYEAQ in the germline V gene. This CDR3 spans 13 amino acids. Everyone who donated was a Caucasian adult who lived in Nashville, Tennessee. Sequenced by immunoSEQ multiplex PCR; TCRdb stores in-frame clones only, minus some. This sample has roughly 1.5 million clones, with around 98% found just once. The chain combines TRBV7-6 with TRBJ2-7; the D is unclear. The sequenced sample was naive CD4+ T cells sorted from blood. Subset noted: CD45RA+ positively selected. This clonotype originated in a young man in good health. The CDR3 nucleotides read TGTGCCAGCAGCAACCAAAGGAGCCAGGTGCAGTACTTC. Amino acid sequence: CASSNQRSQVQYF.